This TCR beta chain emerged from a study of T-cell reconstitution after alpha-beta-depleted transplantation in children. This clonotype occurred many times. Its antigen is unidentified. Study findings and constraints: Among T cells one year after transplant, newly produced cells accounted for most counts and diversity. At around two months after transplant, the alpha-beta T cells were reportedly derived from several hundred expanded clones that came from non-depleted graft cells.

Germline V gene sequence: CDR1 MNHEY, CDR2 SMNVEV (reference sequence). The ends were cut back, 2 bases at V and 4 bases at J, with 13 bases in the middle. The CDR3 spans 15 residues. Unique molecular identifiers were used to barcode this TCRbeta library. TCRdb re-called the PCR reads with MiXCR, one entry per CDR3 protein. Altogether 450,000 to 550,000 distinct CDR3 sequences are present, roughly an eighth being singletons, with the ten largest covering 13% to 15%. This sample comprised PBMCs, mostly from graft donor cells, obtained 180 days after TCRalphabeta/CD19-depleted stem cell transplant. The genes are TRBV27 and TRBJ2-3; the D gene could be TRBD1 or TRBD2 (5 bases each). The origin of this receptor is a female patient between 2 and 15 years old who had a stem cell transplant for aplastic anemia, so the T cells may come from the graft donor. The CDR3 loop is CASSLEGHHADTQYF. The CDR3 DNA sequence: TGTGCCAGCAGTTTAGAGGGGCATCACGCAGATACGCAGTATTTT.